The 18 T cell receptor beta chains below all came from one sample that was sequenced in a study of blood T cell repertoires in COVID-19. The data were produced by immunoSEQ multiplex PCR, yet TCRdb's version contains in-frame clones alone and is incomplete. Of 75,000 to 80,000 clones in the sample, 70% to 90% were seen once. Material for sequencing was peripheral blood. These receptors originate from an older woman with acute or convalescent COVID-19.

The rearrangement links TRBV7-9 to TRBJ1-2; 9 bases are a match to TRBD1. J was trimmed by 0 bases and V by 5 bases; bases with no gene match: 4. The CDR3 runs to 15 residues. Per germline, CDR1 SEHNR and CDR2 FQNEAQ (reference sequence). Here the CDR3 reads CASSPTGGPNYGYTF. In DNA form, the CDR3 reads TGTGCCAGCAGCCCAACAGGGGGCCCTAACTATGGCTACACCTTC.

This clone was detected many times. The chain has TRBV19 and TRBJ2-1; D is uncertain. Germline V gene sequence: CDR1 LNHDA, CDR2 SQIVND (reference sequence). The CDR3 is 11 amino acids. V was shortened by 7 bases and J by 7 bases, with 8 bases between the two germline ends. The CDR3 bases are TGTGCCAGTACCCTAAAAAATGAGCAGTTCTTC. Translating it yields CASTLKNEQFF. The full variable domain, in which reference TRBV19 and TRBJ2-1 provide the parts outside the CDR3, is DGGITQSPKYLFRKEGQNVTLSCEQNLNHDAMYWYRQDPGQGLRLIYYSQIVNDFQKGDIAEGYSVSREKKESFPLTVTSAQKNPTAFYLCASTLKNEQFFGPGTRLTVL.

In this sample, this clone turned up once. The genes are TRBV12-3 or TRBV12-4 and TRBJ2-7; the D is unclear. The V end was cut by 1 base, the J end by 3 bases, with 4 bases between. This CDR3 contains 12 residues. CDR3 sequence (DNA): TGTGCCAGCAGTTTAGACAGCTACGAGCAGTACTTC. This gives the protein CASSLDSYEQYF.

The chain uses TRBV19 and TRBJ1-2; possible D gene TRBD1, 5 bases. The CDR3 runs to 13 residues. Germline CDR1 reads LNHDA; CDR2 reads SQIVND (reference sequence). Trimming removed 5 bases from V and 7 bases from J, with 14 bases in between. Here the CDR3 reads CASSLAGGAGYTF. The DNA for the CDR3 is TGTGCCAGTAGTCTGGCAGGCGGGGCTGGCTACACCTTC.

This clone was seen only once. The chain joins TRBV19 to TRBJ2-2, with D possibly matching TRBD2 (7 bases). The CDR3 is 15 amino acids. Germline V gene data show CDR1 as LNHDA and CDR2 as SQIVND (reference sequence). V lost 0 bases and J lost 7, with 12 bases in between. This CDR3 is CASSIDGGAGGELFF. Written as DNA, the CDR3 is TGTGCCAGTAGTATAGATGGGGGGGCAGGCGGGGAGCTGTTTTTT.

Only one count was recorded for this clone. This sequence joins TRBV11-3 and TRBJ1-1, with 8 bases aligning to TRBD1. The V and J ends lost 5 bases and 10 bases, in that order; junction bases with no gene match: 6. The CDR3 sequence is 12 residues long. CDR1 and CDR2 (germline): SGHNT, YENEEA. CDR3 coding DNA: TGTGCCAGCAGCCCCGGGACAGGTTTAGCTTTCTTT. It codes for CASSPGTGLAFF.

Here the CDR3 reads CASSDDRGPGPVKV. In nucleotides, the CDR3 is TGTGCCAGCAGTGACGACAGGGGACCGGGACCGGTAAAGGTC. The chain links TRBV2 to TRBJ2-7, with 8 bases fitting TRBD1. The CDR3 is 14 amino acids. Germline V gene sequence: CDR1 SNHLY, CDR2 FYNNEI.

This CDR3 is CASSYLRTDNTGELFF. The CDR3 DNA sequence: TGTGCCAGCAGTTACCTAAGGACAGATAACACCGGGGAGCTGTTTTTT. The rearrangement uses TRBV6-5 and TRBJ2-2, with a tentative D call TRBD1 (6 bases). Germline CDR1 reads MNHEY; CDR2 reads SVGAGI. The CDR3 covers 16 residues. V gave up 2 bases and J gave up 2 bases, with 12 bases separating them.

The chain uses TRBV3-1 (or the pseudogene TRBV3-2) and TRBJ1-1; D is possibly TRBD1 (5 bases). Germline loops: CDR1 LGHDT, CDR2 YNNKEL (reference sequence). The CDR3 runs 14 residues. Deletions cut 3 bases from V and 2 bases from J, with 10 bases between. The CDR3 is CASSQLQGNTEAFF. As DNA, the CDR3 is TGTGCCAGCAGCCAGCTCCAGGGCAACACTGAAGCTTTCTTT.

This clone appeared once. In nucleotides, the CDR3 is TGCGCCAGCAGCTTGGTGGGCAGGGCAATCTACAATGAGCAGTTCTTC. Its translation: CASSLVGRAIYNEQFF. The V gene is TRBV5-1, the J gene TRBJ2-1; possible D gene TRBD1, 5 bases. CDR1 is SGHRS and CDR2 is YFSETQ in the germline V gene. The CDR3 is 16 amino acids. Trimming shortened V by 0 bases and J by 3 bases, and 13 bases separated the two germline ends. The full variable domain, its missing parts supplied by reference TRBV5-1 and TRBJ2-1, is KAGVTQTPRYLIKTRGQQVTLSCSPISGHRSVSWYQQTPGQGLQFLFEYFSETQRNKGNFPGRFSGRQFSNSRSEMNVSTLELGDSALYLCASSLVGRAIYNEQFFGPGTRLTVL.

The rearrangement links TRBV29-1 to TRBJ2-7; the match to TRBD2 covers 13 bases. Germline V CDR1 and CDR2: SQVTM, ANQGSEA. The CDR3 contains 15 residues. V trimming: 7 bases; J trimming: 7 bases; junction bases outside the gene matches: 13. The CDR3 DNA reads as TGCAGCGCTGTGGATGGGACTAGCGGGGACCAAGAGCAGTACTTC. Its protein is CSAVDGTSGDQEQYF.

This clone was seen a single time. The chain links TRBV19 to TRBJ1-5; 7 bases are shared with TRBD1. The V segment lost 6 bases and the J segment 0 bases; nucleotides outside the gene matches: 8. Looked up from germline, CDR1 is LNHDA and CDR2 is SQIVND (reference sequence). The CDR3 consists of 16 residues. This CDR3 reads CASSPTGQYSNQPQHF. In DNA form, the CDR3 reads TGTGCCAGTAGCCCAACGGGACAGTATAGCAATCAGCCCCAGCATTTT.

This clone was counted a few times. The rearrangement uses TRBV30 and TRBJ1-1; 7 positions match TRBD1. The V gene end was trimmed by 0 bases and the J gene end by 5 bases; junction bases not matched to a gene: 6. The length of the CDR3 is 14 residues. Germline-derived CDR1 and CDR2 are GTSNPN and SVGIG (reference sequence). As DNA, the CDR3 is TGTGCCTGGAGTGTACTTGACAGGGTTACTGAAGCTTTCTTT. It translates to CAWSVLDRVTEAFF.

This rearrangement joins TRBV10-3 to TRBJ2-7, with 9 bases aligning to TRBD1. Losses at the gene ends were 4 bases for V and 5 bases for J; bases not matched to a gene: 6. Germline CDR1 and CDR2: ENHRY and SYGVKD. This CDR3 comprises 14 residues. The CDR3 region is CAISAGTGHDEQYF. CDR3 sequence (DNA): TGTGCCATCAGTGCCGGGACAGGGCATGACGAGCAGTACTTC.

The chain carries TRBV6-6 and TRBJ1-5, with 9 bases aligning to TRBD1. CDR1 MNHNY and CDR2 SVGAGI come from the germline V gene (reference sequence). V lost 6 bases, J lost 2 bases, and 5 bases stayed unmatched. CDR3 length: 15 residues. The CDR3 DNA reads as TGTGCCAGCAGAAGGACAGGGGATGGCAATCAGCCCCAGCATTTT. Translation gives CASRRTGDGNQPQHF.

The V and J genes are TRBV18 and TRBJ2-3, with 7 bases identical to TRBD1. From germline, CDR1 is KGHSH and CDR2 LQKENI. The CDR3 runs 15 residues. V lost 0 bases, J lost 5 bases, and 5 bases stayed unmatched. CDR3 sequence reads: CASSPPSRGIDTQYF. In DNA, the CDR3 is TGTGCCAGCTCACCACCGTCCAGGGGGATAGATACGCAGTATTTT.

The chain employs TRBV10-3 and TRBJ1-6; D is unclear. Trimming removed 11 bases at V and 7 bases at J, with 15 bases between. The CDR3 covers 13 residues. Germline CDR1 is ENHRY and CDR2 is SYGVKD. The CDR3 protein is CAASGLGNSPLHF. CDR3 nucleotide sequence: TGTGCCGCCTCGGGGTTGGGCAATTCACCCCTCCACTTT.

As DNA, the CDR3 is TGTGCCAGCAGTCTGGAGCAGACTTTTGAGCATTTT. Its translation is CASSLEQTFEHF. V is TRBV6-6 and J is TRBJ1-5; D remains ambiguous. The CDR3 extends over 12 amino acids. Germline V lookup: CDR1 MNHNY, CDR2 SVGAGI (reference sequence). With 5 bases removed from V and 14 bases from J, the gap between germline ends came to 16 bases.